These T cell receptor beta chains were read from a single sample in a study of control samples from healthy donors and cancer patients. Sequencing was performed with immunoSEQ multiplex PCR; in TCRdb, only in-frame clones are kept and a portion is missing. Here the sample spans around 250,000 clones, roughly 82% being singletons. The sequenced material came from PBMCs. These receptors were collected from a woman in her sixties with lung cancer. CDR3s include the opening cysteine and the closing phenylalanine or tryptophan. D genes are given only for firm matches. Some rows mark clone size as missing; the rest say once, few, many or name a class of expanded clone.

>TRBJ2-5|TRBV18|NA|NA
CASSPPSQETQYF
TGTGCCAGCTCACCTCCCAGCCAAGAGACCCAGTACTTC
>TRBJ1-1|TRBV5-1|NA|NA
CASSFEGQGEAFF
TGCGCCAGCAGCTTCGAGGGCCAGGGTGAAGCTTTCTTT
>TRBJ2-5|TRBV2|NA|TRBD2
CASSELLAGIRETQYF
TGTGCCAGCAGTGAACTCCTAGCGGGGATAAGAGAGACCCAGTACTTC
>TRBJ2-7|TRBV5-1|NA|NA
CASSLEPGPRSYEQYF
TGCGCCAGCAGCTTGGAGCCAGGGCCAAGGTCGTACGAGCAGTACTTC
>TRBJ2-1|TRBV11-2|few|NA
CASSLEVNEQFF
TGTGCCAGCAGCTTAGAAGTGAATGAGCAGTTCTTC
>TRBJ2-2|TRBV9|NA|NA
CASSVVGGELFF
TGTGCCAGCAGCGTAGTAGGCGGGGAGCTGTTTTTT
>TRBJ2-7|TRBV7-9|many|TRBD1
CASSWTGGLGEQYF
TGTGCCAGCAGCTGGACAGGGGGCTTGGGTGAGCAGTACTTC
>TRBJ1-6|TRBV5-1|NA|TRBD1
CASRGQGVQGNSPLHF
TGCGCCAGCAGAGGACAGGGGGTCCAAGGGAATTCACCCCTCCACTTT
>TRBJ2-1|TRBV4-2|NA|TRBD1
CASSLRQGGDNEQFF
TGTGCCAGCAGCCTACGACAGGGGGGAGATAATGAGCAGTTCTTC
>TRBJ2-7|TRBV5-1|NA|NA
CASSLVGEYEQYF
TGCGCCAGCAGCTTGGTAGGGGAGTACGAGCAGTACTTC
>TRBJ1-5|TRBV9|many|NA
CASSVGGASQPQHF
TGTGCCAGCAGCGTCGGGGGGGCCTCTCAGCCCCAGCATTTT
>TRBJ2-7|TRBV6-6|NA|TRBD1
CASSVTGGEGEQYF
TGTGCCAGCAGTGTTACAGGGGGCGAGGGCGAGCAGTACTTC
>TRBJ1-1|TRBV20-1|NA|NA
CSPGNTEAFF
TGCAGCCCTGGAAACACTGAAGCTTTCTTT
>TRBJ2-1|TRBV19|NA|NA
CASSLGQMYNEQFF
TGTGCCAGTAGTCTTGGCCAGATGTACAATGAGCAGTTCTTC
>TRBJ2-7|TRBV6-5|NA|NA
CASSYSIPNYEQYF
TGTGCCAGCAGTTACTCGATCCCCAACTACGAGCAGTACTTC
>TRBJ2-1|TRBV6-4|NA|NA
CASSEMFRVSYNEQFF
TGTGCCAGCAGTGAGATGTTCAGGGTATCCTACAATGAGCAGTTCTTC
>TRBJ2-1|TRBV6-1|NA|NA
CASSELNEQFF
TGTGCCAGCAGTGAGCTCAATGAGCAGTTCTTC
>TRBJ2-1|TRBV19|NA|TRBD2
CASSRLAGASYNEQFF
TGTGCCAGTAGCCGGCTAGCGGGGGCCTCCTACAATGAGCAGTTCTTC
>TRBJ1-4|TRBV30|NA|NA
CAWTSLRGRINEKLFF
TGTGCCTGGACATCACTACGGGGACGGATTAATGAAAAACTGTTTTTT
>TRBJ2-2|TRBV9|NA|NA
CASSTQGLGGELFF
TGTGCCAGCAGCACACAGGGCCTTGGCGGGGAGCTGTTTTTT
>TRBJ2-2|TRBV11-2|NA|TRBD2
CASGGLAGNTGELFF
TGTGCCAGCGGCGGACTAGCGGGGAACACCGGGGAGCTGTTTTTT
>TRBJ2-7|TRBV2|NA|NA
CASSERYEQYF
TGTGCCAGCAGTGAGAGGTACGAGCAGTACTTC
>TRBJ2-1|TRBV15|NA|NA
CATSRGGAKYNEQFF
TGTGCCACCAGCAGAGGGGGGGCGAAATACAATGAGCAGTTCTTC
>TRBJ2-3|TRBV29-1|once|NA
CSVNRLVPLDTQYF
TGCAGCGTAAACCGACTAGTACCATTAGATACGCAGTATTTT
>TRBJ2-2|TRBV6-6|NA|TRBD1
CASRSRQGRTGELFF
TGTGCCAGCAGGTCCAGACAGGGAAGGACCGGGGAGCTGTTTTTT
>TRBJ2-3|TRBV29-1|NA|TRBD2
CSVEGLAGVSTDTQYF
TGCAGCGTTGAAGGTCTAGCGGGAGTTAGCACAGATACGCAGTATTTT
>TRBJ1-2|TRBV18|NA|NA
CASSPPNAGGYGYTF
TGTGCCAGCTCACCACCTAATGCGGGGGGCTATGGCTACACCTTC
>TRBJ2-5|TRBV6-2/TRBV6-3|NA|NA
CASSYGGETQYF
TGTGCCAGCAGTTACGGGGGAGAGACCCAGTACTTC
>TRBJ2-3|TRBV9|few|TRBD2
CASSVDGRADTQYF
TGTGCCAGCAGCGTAGACGGGAGGGCAGATACGCAGTATTTT
>TRBJ2-1|TRBV5-4|NA|TRBD2
CASSLKRGGGEQFF
TGTGCCAGCAGCTTGAAGCGGGGGGGCGGTGAGCAGTTCTTC
>TRBJ1-1|TRBV7-9|NA|NA
CASSTTSGSAKAFF
TGTGCCAGCAGCACTACCTCGGGGAGCGCTAAAGCTTTCTTT
>TRBJ2-2|TRBV5-4|NA|TRBD1
CASSVDRGPWELFF
TGTGCCAGCAGCGTGGACAGGGGGCCGTGGGAGCTGTTTTTT
>TRBJ2-7|TRBV9|NA|TRBD1
CASSVGWTGAEQYF
TGTGCCAGCAGCGTAGGGTGGACAGGGGCCGAGCAGTACTTC
>TRBJ1-1|TRBV10-1|once|NA
CASSEGRYTEAFF
TGCGCCAGCAGTGAAGGGCGTTACACTGAAGCTTTCTTT
>TRBJ2-7|TRBV5-4|NA|TRBD1
CASSAGQGLSEQYF
TGTGCCAGCAGCGCTGGACAGGGACTCAGCGAGCAGTACTTC
>TRBJ2-6|TRBV6-1|NA|NA
CASSESHSGANVLTF
TGTGCCAGCAGTGAAAGCCACTCTGGGGCCAACGTCCTGACTTTC
>TRBJ1-6|TRBV4-1|NA|NA
CASSLPSGGNSPLHF
TGCGCCAGCAGCCTCCCCTCGGGGGGGAATTCACCCCTCCACTTT
>TRBJ1-4|TRBV6-1|few|TRBD1
CASSEATGRKLFF
TGTGCCAGCAGTGAAGCGACAGGGCGGAAACTGTTTTTT
>TRBJ2-2|TRBV24-1|NA|NA
CTTSDFRRGSNTGELFF
TGTACCACCAGTGATTTCCGTAGAGGGAGCAACACCGGGGAGCTGTTTTTT
>TRBJ1-1|TRBV6-5|NA|TRBD1
CASSLQGGLNTEAFF
TGTGCCAGCAGTCTACAGGGGGGGCTGAACACTGAAGCTTTCTTT
>TRBJ2-7|TRBV2|NA|TRBD2
CASSQNRGEVYEQYF
TGTGCCAGCAGTCAGAACCGGGGGGAGGTCTACGAGCAGTACTTC